These 18 T cell receptor beta chains share one sample of origin, sequenced in a study of T cell responses to AZD1222 COVID-19 vaccine. Using immunoSEQ multiplex PCR, the repertoire was profiled, and TCRdb retains in-frame clones only, with some absent. The sample carries 150,000 to 200,000 clones, roughly 94% recorded once. Sequences were derived from peripheral blood, sampled on day 0 of AZD1222 vaccination. The receptors originated from an adult in good health.

The chain uses TRBV14 and TRBJ2-6; D tentatively reads TRBD1 or TRBD2 (5 bases each). Between the trimmed V and J ends, which lost 5 bases and 5 bases, there was a span of 10 bases. The CDR3 has 14 amino acids. Germline V gene lookup returns CDR1 SGHDN and CDR2 FVKESK. CDR3 sequence reads: CASSRGERANVLTF. CDR3 coding DNA: TGTGCCAGCAGCAGGGGAGAAAGGGCCAACGTCCTGACTTTC.

The chain uses TRBV5-1 and TRBJ2-1; D possibly uses TRBD1 or TRBD2 (5 bases each). Germline V CDR1 and CDR2: SGHRS, YFSETQ. Trimming shortened V by 5 bases and J by 4 bases, and 13 bases separated the two germline ends. The CDR3 extends over 14 amino acids. The CDR3 loop is CASRTEGLYNEQFF. CDR3 nucleotide sequence: TGCGCCAGCAGGACAGAGGGGCTTTACAATGAGCAGTTCTTC.

The CDR3 DNA reads as TGCGCCAGCAGCTTGACAGGGGGGGCGTTGAGTGGCTACACCTTC. Translating gives CASSLTGGALSGYTF. This chain connects TRBV5-1 to TRBJ1-2, with TRBD1 identical over 8 bases. The CDR3 runs to 15 residues. The junction had 9 bases not matched to a gene; V was cut back by 1 base and J by 7 bases. Germline V gene data show CDR1 as SGHRS and CDR2 as YFSETQ.

The V gene is TRBV28, the J gene TRBJ1-4; TRBD1 is a possible D gene (6 bases). V was cut by 6 bases and J by 4 bases, with 12 bases left in between. Germline assignment: CDR1 MDHEN and CDR2 SYDVKM. The CDR3 loop spans 14 amino acids. The CDR3 protein is CASSNGQLNEKLFF. CDR3 coding DNA: TGTGCCAGCAGCAATGGACAGCTTAATGAAAAACTGTTTTTT.

This chain connects TRBV6-5 to TRBJ2-7; D ambiguous. The germline CDR1 and CDR2 sequences are MNHEY and SVGAGI. The length of the CDR3 is 11 residues. V gave up 7 bases and J gave up 3 bases, with 7 bases separating them. The CDR3 DNA reads as TGTGCCAGCACGCGAGGCTACGAGCAGTACTTC. Its protein is CASTRGYEQYF.

This clone was picked up one time. J is TRBJ2-3 and V is TRBV7-3; 8 nucleotides match TRBD2. The length of the CDR3 is 15 residues. Losses at the gene ends were 4 bases for V and 3 bases for J; bases not matched to a gene: 6. Germline assignment: CDR1 SGHTA and CDR2 FQGTGA. The CDR3 nucleotides read TGTGCCAGCAGCTCGCGGGAGGCGGGGACAGATACGCAGTATTTT. As protein: CASSSREAGTDTQYF.

The chain couples TRBV6-6 to TRBJ1-1, with 7 bases aligning to TRBD1. J lost 5 bases, V lost 8 bases, and 11 bases had no gene match. This CDR3 comprises 14 residues. Germline assignment: CDR1 MNHNY and CDR2 SVGAGI (reference sequence). The CDR3 nucleotides read TGTGCCAGCTCTAGGGGGCAGGGGGATACTGAAGCTTTCTTT. Protein: CASSRGQGDTEAFF.

This clone was seen only once. The rearrangement links TRBV4-1 to TRBJ1-5, with TRBD1 as a possible D gene (5 bases). The CDR3 consists of 15 residues. CDR1 MGHRA and CDR2 YSYEKL come from the germline V gene. V shed 0 bases and J shed 2 bases, with 8 bases lying between them. The CDR3 reads CASSQDQGGNQPQHF. In DNA, the CDR3 is TGCGCCAGCAGCCAAGATCAGGGCGGCAATCAGCCCCAGCATTTT.

The chain uses TRBV28 and TRBJ1-5; D may be TRBD1 (6 bases). The germline gives CDR1 MDHEN, CDR2 SYDVKM. V was pared by 8 bases and J by 5 bases, with 10 bases between. The CDR3 extends over 12 amino acids. The CDR3: CASGGPDQPQHF. The CDR3 nucleotides read TGTGCCAGCGGGGGCCCCGATCAGCCCCAGCATTTT.

J is TRBJ1-2 and V is TRBV28; TRBD1 matches 8 bases. Germline V lookup: CDR1 MDHEN, CDR2 SYDVKM. The CDR3 runs 19 residues. The V segment lost 0 bases and the J segment 4 bases; nucleotides outside the gene matches: 16. CDR3 bases: TGTGCCAGCAGTTTATGGCCAACTTTGCAGGGGGCCGACCGCTATGGCTACACCTTC. Its translation is CASSLWPTLQGADRYGYTF.

The rearrangement joins TRBV10-3 to TRBJ1-2; D is ambiguous. V dropped 0 bases and J dropped 5 bases, with 22 bases sitting between them. This CDR3 has 18 amino acids. In germline, CDR1 is ENHRY, CDR2 SYGVKD. The CDR3 protein is CAISESSVGKAGLYGYTF. The CDR3, as DNA: TGTGCCATCAGTGAGTCGTCTGTAGGGAAGGCAGGCTTATATGGCTACACCTTC.

This chain uses TRBV12-3 or TRBV12-4 with TRBJ2-1; D ambiguous. With 2 bases removed from V and 5 bases from J, the gap between germline ends came to 7 bases. The CDR3 length is 13 residues. The CDR3 DNA reads as TGTGCCAGCAGTTTAACGAGTGACAATGAGCAGTTCTTC. Its translation is CASSLTSDNEQFF.

The CDR3 region is CASTGQFAGELFF. CDR3 nucleotide sequence: TGTGCCAGCACGGGACAGTTCGCCGGGGAGCTGTTTTTT. The chain couples TRBV19 to TRBJ2-2, with TRBD1 identical over 7 bases. Germline values: CDR1 LNHDA, CDR2 SQIVND (reference sequence). The CDR3 loop spans 13 amino acids. J was trimmed by 6 bases and V by 9 bases; bases with no gene match: 7.

The V call is TRBV30, the J call TRBJ1-2; 8 positions agree with TRBD1. After removal of 3 bases from V and 4 bases from J, the junction contained 7 bases not matched to a gene. This CDR3 is 14 amino acids long. Germline CDR1 reads GTSNPN; CDR2 reads SVGIG (reference sequence). CDR3 amino acids: CAWSAGQGAYGYTF. CDR3 in DNA: TGTGCCTGGAGCGCTGGACAGGGAGCCTATGGCTACACCTTC.

The chain employs TRBV7-8 and TRBJ2-7; possibly TRBD2 for D (6 bases). Germline CDR1 SGHVS, CDR2 FQNEAQ. V gave up 1 base and J gave up 6 bases, with 22 bases separating them. The CDR3 has 17 amino acids. CDR3 DNA sequence: TGTGCCAGCAGCTTAGGGCACCCAGGAGGGTCCTGGGGCGAGCAGTACTTC. Residues: CASSLGHPGGSWGEQYF.

The rearrangement links TRBV5-8 to TRBJ1-3; a weak D match, TRBD1 (6 bases). Germline CDR1 and CDR2: SGHTS and YDEGEE. V was shortened by 8 bases and J by 3 bases, with 18 bases between the two germline ends. This CDR3 region has 15 residues. CDR3 DNA: TGTGCCAGTAAAGGACAGTTGCGTGGTGGAAACACCATATATTTT. The encoded protein is CASKGQLRGGNTIYF.

This chain connects TRBV5-4 to TRBJ1-1; D might be TRBD1 (5 bases). The CDR3 contains 12 residues. V was trimmed by 9 bases and J by 5 bases, leaving 14 bases between them. CDR1 and CDR2 from the germline V gene are SGHNT and YYREEE (reference sequence). The CDR3 bases are TGTGCCACCATCGGGACCACGACTGAAGCTTTCTTT. Protein: CATIGTTTEAFF.

A note on this clone: Relative to the germline gene, one junction end is altered; a read error may explain this. V usage is TRBV2 and J usage is TRBJ1-1; D is ambiguous. In germline, CDR1 is SNHLY, CDR2 FYNNEI. This CDR3 contains 11 residues. This chain's CDR3 is CASSEALLGSF. In nucleotides, the CDR3 is TGTGCCAGCAGTGAAGCGCTTCTAGGGAGCTTT.